This TCR beta chain was documented in a study of blood T cell repertoires in COVID-19. About the research overall: T cells, B-cell-depleted T cells, or PBMCs provided the cDNA or gDNA that served as material.

This table comes from immunoSEQ multiplex PCR, and its TCRdb copy is limited to in-frame clones, with some not included. Among about 26,000 clones listed, around 88% were seen once. CDR1 and CDR2 (germline): SGHDT, YYEEEE. The V gene lost 1 base and the J gene lost 7 bases, with 8 bases spanning the gap. The CDR3 is made up of 13 amino acids. This TCR came from a man aged 70-80 years with acute or convalescent COVID-19. The sample consisted of peripheral blood. This chain links TRBV5-6 with TRBJ1-4, with D perhaps TRBD1 (6 bases). The CDR3 bases are TGTGCCAGCAGCTTGAGGGGGGGTGAAAAACTGTTTTTT. Its translation is CASSLRGGEKLFF.